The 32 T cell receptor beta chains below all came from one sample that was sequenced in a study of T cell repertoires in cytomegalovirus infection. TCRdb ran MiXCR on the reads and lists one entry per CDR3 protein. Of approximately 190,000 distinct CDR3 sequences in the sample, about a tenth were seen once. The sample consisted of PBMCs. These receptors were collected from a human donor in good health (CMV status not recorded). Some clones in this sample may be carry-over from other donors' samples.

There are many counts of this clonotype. In DNA form, the CDR3 reads TGTGCCAGCAGCTTAGGTGCTACGAACACTGAAGCTTTCTTT. Its protein is CASSLGATNTEAFF. The genes are TRBV7-2 and TRBJ1-1; D remains unclear. V was trimmed by 1 base and J by 1 base, leaving 7 bases between them. The length of the CDR3 is 14 residues. From germline, CDR1 is SGHTA and CDR2 FQGNSA.

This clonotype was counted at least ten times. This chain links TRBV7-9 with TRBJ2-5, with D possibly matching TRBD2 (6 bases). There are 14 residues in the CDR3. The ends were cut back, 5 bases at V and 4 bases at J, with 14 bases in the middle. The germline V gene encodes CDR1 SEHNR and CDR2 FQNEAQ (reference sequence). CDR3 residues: CASSPRGTVETQYF. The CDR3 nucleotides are TGTGCCAGCAGCCCCCGGGGGACCGTAGAGACCCAGTACTTC. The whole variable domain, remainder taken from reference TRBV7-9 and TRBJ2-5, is DTGVSQNPRHKITKRGQNVTFRCDPISEHNRLYWYRQTLGQGPEFLTYFQNEAQLEKSRLLSDRFSAERPKGSFSTLEIQRTEQGDSAMYLCASSPRGTVETQYFGPGTRLLVL.

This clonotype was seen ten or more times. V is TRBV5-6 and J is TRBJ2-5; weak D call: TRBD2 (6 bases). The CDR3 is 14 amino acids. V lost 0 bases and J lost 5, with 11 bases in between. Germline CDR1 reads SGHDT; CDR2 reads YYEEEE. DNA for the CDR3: TGTGCCAGCAGCTTGGCGGGAGCAGGGGAGACCCAGTACTTC. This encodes CASSLAGAGETQYF.

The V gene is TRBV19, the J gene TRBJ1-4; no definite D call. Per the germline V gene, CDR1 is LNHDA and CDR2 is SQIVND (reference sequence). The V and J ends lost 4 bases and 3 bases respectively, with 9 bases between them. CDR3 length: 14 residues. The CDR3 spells CASSTQGANEKLFF. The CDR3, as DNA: TGTGCCAGTAGTACGCAAGGAGCTAATGAAAAACTGTTTTTT.

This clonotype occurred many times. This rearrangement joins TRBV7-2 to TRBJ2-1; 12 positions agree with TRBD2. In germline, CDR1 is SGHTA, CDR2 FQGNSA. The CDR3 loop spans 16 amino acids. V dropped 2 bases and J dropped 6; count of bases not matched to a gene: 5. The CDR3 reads CASSLSSGRGRNEQFF. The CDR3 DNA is TGTGCCAGCAGCTTATCTAGCGGGAGGGGACGCAATGAGCAGTTCTTC. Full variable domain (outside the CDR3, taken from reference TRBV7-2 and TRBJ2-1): GAGVSQSPSNKVTEKGKDVELRCDPISGHTALYWYRQSLGQGLEFLIYFQGNSAPDKSGLPSDRFSAERTGGSVSTLTIQRTQQEDSAVYLCASSLSSGRGRNEQFFGPGTRLTVL.

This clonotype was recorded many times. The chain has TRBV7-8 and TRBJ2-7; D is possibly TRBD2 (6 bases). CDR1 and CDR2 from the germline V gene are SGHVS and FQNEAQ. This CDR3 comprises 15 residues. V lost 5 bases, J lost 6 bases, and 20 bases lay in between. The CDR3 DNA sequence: TGTGCCAGCAGCGGGCCGGGACTCCAGTGGGCCGAGCAGTACTTC. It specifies CASSGPGLQWAEQYF.

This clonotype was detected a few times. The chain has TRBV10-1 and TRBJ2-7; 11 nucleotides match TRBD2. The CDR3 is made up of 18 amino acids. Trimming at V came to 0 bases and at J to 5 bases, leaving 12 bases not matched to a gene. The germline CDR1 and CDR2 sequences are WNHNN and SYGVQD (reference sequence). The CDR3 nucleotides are TGCGCCAGCAGTGAGTCCCGGGGACTAGCGGACCCTATAGACGAGCAGTACTTC. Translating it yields CASSESRGLADPIDEQYF.

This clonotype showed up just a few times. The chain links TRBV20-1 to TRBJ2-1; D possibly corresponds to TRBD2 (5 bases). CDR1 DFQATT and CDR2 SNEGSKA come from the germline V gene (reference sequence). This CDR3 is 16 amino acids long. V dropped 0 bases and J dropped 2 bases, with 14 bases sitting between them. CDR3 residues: CSARDQQAVAYNEQFF. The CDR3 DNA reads TGCAGTGCTAGAGATCAGCAAGCGGTGGCCTACAATGAGCAGTTCTTC.

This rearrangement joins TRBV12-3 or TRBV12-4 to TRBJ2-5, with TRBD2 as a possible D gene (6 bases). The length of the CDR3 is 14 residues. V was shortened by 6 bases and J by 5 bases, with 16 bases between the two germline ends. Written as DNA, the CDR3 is TGTGCCAGCAGCCGGGACTTACGCGGGGAGACCCAGTACTTC. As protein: CASSRDLRGETQYF.

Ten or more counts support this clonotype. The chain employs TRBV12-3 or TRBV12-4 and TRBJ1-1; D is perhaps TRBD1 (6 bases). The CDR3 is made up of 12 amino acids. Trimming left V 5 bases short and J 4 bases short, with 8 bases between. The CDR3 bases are TGTGCCAGCAGTGGAGGGGGCACTGAAGCTTTCTTT. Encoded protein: CASSGGGTEAFF.

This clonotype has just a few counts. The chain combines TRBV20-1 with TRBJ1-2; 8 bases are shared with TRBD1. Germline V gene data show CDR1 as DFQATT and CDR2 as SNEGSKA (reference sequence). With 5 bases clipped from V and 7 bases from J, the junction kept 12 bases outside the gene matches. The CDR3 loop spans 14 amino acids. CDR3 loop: CSARAQDRASGYTF. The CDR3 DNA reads TGCAGTGCTCGAGCTCAGGACAGGGCCTCTGGCTACACCTTC.

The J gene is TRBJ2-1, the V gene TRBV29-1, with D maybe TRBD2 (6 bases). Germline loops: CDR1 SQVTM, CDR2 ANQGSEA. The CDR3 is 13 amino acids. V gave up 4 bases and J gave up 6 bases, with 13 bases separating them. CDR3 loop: CSVATVGGNEQFF. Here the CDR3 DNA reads TGCAGCGTTGCGACAGTGGGGGGCAATGAGCAGTTCTTC.

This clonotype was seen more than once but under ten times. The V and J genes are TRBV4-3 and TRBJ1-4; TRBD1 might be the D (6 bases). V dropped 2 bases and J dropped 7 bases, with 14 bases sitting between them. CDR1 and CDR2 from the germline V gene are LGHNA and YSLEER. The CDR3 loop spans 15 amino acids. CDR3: CASSQWNGGPEKLFF. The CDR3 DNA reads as TGCGCCAGCAGCCAATGGAACGGGGGGCCTGAAAAACTGTTTTTT.

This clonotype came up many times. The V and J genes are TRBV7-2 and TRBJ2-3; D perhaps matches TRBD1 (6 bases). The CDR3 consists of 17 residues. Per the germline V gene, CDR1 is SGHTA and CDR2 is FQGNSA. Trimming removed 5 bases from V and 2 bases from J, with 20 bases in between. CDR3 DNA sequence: TGTGCCAGCAGCAAATTTCGAGACCGGACAGTCACAGATACGCAGTATTTT. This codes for CASSKFRDRTVTDTQYF.

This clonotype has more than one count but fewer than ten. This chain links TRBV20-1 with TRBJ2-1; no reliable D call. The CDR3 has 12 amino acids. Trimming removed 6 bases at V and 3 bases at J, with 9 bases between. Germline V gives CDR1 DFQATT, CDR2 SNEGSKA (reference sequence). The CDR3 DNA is TGCAGTGCGGCAACCAACTACAATGAGCAGTTCTTC. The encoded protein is CSAATNYNEQFF.

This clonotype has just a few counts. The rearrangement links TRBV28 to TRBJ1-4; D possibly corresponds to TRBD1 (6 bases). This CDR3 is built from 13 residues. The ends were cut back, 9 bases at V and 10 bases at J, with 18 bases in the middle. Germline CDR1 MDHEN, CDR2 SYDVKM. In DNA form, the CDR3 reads TGTGCCAGTAAGGCCGGGGGCGAAGGAAAACTGTTTTTT. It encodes CASKAGGEGKLFF. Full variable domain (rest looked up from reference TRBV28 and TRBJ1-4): DVKVTQSSRYLVKRTGEKVFLECVQDMDHENMFWYRQDPGLGLRLIYFSYDVKMKEKGDIPEGYSVSREKKERFSLILESASTNQTSMYLCASKAGGEGKLFFGSGTQLSVL.

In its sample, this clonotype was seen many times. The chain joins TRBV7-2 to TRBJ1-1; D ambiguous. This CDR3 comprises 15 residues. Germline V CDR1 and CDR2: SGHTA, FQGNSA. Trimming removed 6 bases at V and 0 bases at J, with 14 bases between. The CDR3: CASSPQGPLNTEAFF. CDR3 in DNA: TGTGCCAGCAGTCCCCAAGGGCCCCTGAACACTGAAGCTTTCTTT. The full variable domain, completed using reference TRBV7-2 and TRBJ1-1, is GAGVSQSPSNKVTEKGKDVELRCDPISGHTALYWYRQSLGQGLEFLIYFQGNSAPDKSGLPSDRFSAERTGGSVSTLTIQRTQQEDSAVYLCASSPQGPLNTEAFFGQGTRLTVV.

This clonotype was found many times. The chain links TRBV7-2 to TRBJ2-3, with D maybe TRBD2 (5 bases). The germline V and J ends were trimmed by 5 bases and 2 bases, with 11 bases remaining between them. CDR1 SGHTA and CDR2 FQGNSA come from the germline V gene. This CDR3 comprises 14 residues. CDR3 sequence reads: CASSRVSATDTQYF. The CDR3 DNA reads TGTGCCAGCAGCCGAGTTAGCGCCACAGATACGCAGTATTTT.

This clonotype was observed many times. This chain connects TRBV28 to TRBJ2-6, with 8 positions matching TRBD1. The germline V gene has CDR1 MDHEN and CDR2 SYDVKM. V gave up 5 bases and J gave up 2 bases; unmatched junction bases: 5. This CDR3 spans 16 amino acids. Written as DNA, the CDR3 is TGTGCCAGCAGTCGAGCGGACAGGGCTGGGGCCAACGTCCTGACTTTC. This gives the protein CASSRADRAGANVLTF.

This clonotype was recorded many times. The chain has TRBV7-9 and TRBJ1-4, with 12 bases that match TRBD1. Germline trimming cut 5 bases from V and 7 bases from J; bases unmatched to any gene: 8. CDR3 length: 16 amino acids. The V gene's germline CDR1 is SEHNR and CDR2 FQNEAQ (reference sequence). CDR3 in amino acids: CASSIGTGGAGEKLFF. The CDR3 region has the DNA TGTGCCAGCAGCATCGGGACAGGGGGCGCGGGTGAAAAACTGTTTTTT.

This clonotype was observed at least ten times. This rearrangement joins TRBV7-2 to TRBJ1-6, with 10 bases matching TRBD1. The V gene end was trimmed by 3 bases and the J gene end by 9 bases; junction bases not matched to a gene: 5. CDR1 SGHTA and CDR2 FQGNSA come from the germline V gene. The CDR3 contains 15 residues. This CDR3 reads CASSFPGQGSSPLHF. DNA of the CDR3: TGTGCCAGCAGCTTCCCGGGACAGGGGAGTTCACCCCTCCACTTT.

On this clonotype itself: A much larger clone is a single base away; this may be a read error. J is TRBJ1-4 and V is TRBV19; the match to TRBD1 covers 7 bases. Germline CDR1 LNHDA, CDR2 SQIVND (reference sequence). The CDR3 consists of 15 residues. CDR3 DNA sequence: TGTGCCAGTAGTATAACGGGACAGTTGACGGAAAAACTGTATTTT. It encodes CASSITGQLTEKLYF. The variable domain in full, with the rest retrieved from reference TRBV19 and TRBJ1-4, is DGGITQSPKYLFRKEGQNVTLSCEQNLNHDAMYWYRQDPGQGLRLIYYSQIVNDFQKGDIAEGYSVSREKKESFPLTVTSAQKNPTAFYLCASSITGQLTEKLYFGSGTQLSVL.

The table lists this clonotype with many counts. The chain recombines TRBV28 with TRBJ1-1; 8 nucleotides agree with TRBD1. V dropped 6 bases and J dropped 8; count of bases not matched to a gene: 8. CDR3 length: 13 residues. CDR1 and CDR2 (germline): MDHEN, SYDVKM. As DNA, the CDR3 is TGTGCCAGCAGATCCCAGACAGGGGACGAAGCTTTCTTT. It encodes CASRSQTGDEAFF.

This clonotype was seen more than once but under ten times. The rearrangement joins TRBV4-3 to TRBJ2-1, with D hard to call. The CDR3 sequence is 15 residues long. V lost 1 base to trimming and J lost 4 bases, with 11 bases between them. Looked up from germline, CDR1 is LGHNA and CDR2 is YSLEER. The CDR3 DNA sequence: TGCGCCAGCAGCCAAGGCGACACCTTTTACAATGAGCAGTTCTTC. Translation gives CASSQGDTFYNEQFF.

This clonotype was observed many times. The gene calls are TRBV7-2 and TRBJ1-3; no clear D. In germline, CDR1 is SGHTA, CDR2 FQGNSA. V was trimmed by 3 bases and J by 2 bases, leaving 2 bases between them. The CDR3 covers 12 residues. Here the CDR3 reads CASSFAGNTIYF. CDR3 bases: TGTGCCAGCAGCTTCGCTGGAAACACCATATATTTT.

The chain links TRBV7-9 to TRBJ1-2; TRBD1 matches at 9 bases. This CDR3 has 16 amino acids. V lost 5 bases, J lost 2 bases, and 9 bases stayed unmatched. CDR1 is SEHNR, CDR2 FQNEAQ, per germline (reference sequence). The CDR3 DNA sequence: TGTGCCAGCAGCCCGTCGGGACAGGGCTTCAACTATGGCTACACCTTC. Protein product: CASSPSGQGFNYGYTF.

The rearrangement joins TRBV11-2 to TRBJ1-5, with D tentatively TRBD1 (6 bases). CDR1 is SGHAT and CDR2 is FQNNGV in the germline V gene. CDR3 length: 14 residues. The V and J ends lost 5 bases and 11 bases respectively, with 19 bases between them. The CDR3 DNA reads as TGTGCCAGCAGCCGAACAGGGTTGGGTACAGCCCAGCATTTT. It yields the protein CASSRTGLGTAQHF.

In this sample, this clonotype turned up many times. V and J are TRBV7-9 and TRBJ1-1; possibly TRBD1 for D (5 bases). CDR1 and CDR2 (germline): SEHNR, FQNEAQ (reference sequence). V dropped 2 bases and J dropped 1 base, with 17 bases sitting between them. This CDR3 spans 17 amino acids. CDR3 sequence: CASSLSGGTGGNTEAFF. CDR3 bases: TGTGCCAGCAGCTTAAGTGGGGGGACTGGTGGGAACACTGAAGCTTTCTTT.

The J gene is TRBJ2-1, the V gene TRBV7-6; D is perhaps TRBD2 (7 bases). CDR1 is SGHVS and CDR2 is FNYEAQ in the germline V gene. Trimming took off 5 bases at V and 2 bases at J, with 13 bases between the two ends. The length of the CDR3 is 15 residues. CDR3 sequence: CASSPGRGTYNEQFF. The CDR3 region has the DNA TGTGCCAGCAGCCCAGGGAGGGGGACCTACAATGAGCAGTTCTTC.

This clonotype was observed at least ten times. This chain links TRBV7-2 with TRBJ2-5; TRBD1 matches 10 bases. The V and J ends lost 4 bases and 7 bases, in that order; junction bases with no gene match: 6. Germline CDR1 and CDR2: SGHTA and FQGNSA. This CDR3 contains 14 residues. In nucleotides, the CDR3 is TGTGCCAGCAGCTCCCGGGACAGGGGAGCGACCCAGTACTTC. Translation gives CASSSRDRGATQYF.

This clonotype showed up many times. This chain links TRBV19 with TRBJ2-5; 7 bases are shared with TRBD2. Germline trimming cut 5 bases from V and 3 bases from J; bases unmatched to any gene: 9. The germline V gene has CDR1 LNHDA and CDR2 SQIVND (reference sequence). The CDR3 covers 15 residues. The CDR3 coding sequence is TGTGCCAGTAGTTCCCCTGCGGGAGTGAAAGAGACCCAGTACTTC. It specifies CASSSPAGVKETQYF.

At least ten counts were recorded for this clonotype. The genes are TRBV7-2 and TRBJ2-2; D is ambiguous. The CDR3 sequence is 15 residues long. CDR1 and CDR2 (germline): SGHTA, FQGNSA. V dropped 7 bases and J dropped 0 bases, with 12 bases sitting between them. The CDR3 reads CASTYGPANTGELFF. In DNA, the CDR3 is TGTGCCAGCACGTACGGCCCTGCGAACACCGGGGAGCTGTTTTTT.